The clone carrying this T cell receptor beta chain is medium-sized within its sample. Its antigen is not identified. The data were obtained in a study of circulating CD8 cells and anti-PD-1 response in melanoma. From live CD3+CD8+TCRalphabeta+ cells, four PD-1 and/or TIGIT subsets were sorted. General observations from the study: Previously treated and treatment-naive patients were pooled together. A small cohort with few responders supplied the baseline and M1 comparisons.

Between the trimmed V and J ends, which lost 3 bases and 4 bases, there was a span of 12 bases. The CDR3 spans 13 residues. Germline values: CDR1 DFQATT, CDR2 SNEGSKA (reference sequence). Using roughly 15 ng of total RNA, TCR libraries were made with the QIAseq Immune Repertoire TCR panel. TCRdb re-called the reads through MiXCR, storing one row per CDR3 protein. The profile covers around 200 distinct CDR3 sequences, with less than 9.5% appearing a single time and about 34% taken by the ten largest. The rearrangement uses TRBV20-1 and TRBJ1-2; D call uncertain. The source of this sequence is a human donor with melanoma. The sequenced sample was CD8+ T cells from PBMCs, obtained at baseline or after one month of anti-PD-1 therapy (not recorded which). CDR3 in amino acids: CSARPPEAYGYTF. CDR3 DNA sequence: TGCAGTGCTAGGCCCCCAGAGGCCTATGGCTACACCTTC.